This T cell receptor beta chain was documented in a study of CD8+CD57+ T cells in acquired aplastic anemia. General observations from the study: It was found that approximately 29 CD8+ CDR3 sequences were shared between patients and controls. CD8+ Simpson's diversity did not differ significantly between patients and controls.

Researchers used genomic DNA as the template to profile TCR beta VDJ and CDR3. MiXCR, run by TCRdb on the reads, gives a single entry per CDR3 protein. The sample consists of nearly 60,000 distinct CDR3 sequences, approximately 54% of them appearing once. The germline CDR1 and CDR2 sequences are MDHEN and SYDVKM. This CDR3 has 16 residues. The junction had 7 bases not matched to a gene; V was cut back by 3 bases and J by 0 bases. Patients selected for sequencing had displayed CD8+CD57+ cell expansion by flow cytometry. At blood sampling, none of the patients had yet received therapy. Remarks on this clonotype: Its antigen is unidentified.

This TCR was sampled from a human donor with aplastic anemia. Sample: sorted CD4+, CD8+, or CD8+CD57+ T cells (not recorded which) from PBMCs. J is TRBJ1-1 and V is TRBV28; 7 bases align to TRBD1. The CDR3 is CASSFPSTGMNTEAFF. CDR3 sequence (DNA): TGTGCCAGCAGTTTCCCCTCGACAGGGATGAACACTGAAGCTTTCTTT.